The 17 T cell receptor beta chains reported below all come from one sample, sequenced in a study of technical replicates of blood from several donors. Clones were sequenced by immunoSEQ multiplex PCR, and TCRdb holds only the in-frame ones, with some missing. The table lists 75,000 to 95,000 clones, 85% to 95% of them singletons. Sequencing was carried out using T cells isolated from PBMCs. The receptors were gathered from a human donor in good health.

V and J are TRBV7-9 and TRBJ1-2; TRBD1 matches at 9 bases. The CDR3 contains 15 residues. V trimming: 4 bases; J trimming: 7 bases; junction bases outside the gene matches: 10. The germline V gene encodes CDR1 SEHNR and CDR2 FQNEAQ (reference sequence). CDR3 sequence reads: CASSSSTGGSVGYTF. The DNA of the CDR3 is TGTGCCAGCAGCTCGTCAACAGGGGGCTCGGTTGGCTACACCTTC.

Only a few counts were recorded for this clone. This sequence joins TRBV11-3 and TRBJ1-5, with D unclear. From germline, CDR1 is SGHNT and CDR2 YENEEA. The CDR3 sequence is 15 residues long. Trimming removed 2 bases from V and 3 bases from J, with 11 bases in between. CDR3 bases: TGTGCCAGCAGCTTAAGCAGCGGAATCAATCAGCCCCAGCATTTT. Translating it yields CASSLSSGINQPQHF.

The chain employs TRBV4-1 and TRBJ1-1, with TRBD1 matching 7 bases. The V and J ends lost 3 bases and 1 base, in that order; junction bases with no gene match: 8. Looked up from germline, CDR1 is MGHRA and CDR2 is YSYEKL. The CDR3 spans 16 residues. DNA for the CDR3: TGCGCCAGCAGCCACCGATCACAGGGGCCGAACACTGAAGCTTTCTTT. This gives the protein CASSHRSQGPNTEAFF.

Details on this clone: This same CDR3 is encoded by further DNA sequences in the sample. The CDR3 is CASSLSQGRSYEQYF. The CDR3 DNA follows: TGCGCCAGCAGCTTGTCGCAGGGTCGGTCCTACGAGCAGTACTTC. The rearrangement links TRBV5-1 to TRBJ2-7; possible D gene TRBD1, 5 bases. CDR1 is SGHRS, CDR2 YFSETQ, per germline. CDR3 length: 15 residues. The ends were cut back, 1 base at V and 1 base at J, with 12 bases in the middle.

This chain connects TRBV13 to TRBJ1-4; 7 positions agree with TRBD1. The trim removed 6 bases at V and 4 bases at J, leaving 11 bases unmatched. Per germline, CDR1 PRHDT and CDR2 FYEKMQ (reference sequence). The CDR3 covers 16 residues. The CDR3 bases are TGTGCCAGCAGTACATCCAGGGGGAACAATAATGAAAAACTGTTTTTT. This translates into CASSTSRGNNNEKLFF.

V gene TRBV7-6 combines with J gene TRBJ2-3; TRBD2 agrees at 9 bases. CDR1 is SGHVS, CDR2 FNYEAQ, per germline. The CDR3 is 15 residues long. V lost 2 bases and J lost 2; bases outside the gene matches: 2. CDR3 loop: CASSLLAGSTDTQYF. The CDR3 nucleotides read TGTGCCAGCAGCTTACTAGCGGGATCCACAGATACGCAGTATTTT.

This sequence joins TRBV4-1 and TRBJ2-5; no definite D call. The CDR3 spans 13 residues. Per germline, CDR1 MGHRA and CDR2 YSYEKL. The V end lost 0 bases, the J end lost 5 bases, and 7 bases lay between the germline ends. The CDR3 DNA sequence: TGCGCCAGCAGCCAAGATCCGGTGGAGACCCAGTACTTC. It encodes CASSQDPVETQYF.

The chain employs TRBV6-5 and TRBJ1-3; D perhaps matches TRBD1 (6 bases). Looked up from germline, CDR1 is MNHEY and CDR2 is SVGAGI. The CDR3 spans 16 residues. Trimming removed 0 bases at V and 0 bases at J, with 9 bases between. The CDR3 bases are TGTGCCAGCAGTTACTCGACAGGTTCCTCTGGAAACACCATATATTTT. Its translation: CASSYSTGSSGNTIYF.

This chain connects TRBV4-1 to TRBJ1-2, with TRBD1 identical over 7 bases. V was clipped by 2 bases and J by 3 bases; unmatched bases: 3. The CDR3 is 14 amino acids. In germline, CDR1 is MGHRA, CDR2 YSYEKL. The CDR3 here is CASSQRTGDYGYTF. CDR3 nucleotides: TGCGCCAGCAGCCAAAGGACAGGTGACTATGGCTACACCTTC.

The chain has TRBV19 and TRBJ2-1; weak D call: TRBD2 (6 bases). The V end was cut by 10 bases, the J end by 1 base, with 17 bases between. Germline V gene lookup returns CDR1 LNHDA and CDR2 SQIVND (reference sequence). The CDR3 sequence is 15 residues long. For the CDR3, the DNA is TGTGCCACCTCAGACTTAGCGGAATCCTACAATGAGCAGTTCTTC. This encodes CATSDLAESYNEQFF. The full variable domain, rest sourced from reference TRBV19 and TRBJ2-1, is DGGITQSPKYLFRKEGQNVTLSCEQNLNHDAMYWYRQDPGQGLRLIYYSQIVNDFQKGDIAEGYSVSREKKESFPLTVTSAQKNPTAFYLCATSDLAESYNEQFFGPGTRLTVL.

This chain joins TRBV28 and TRBJ2-3; D remains ambiguous. Germline V CDR1 and CDR2: MDHEN, SYDVKM. V was pared by 6 bases and J by 3 bases, with 10 bases between. This CDR3 has 13 amino acids. In DNA form, the CDR3 reads TGTGCCAGCAGCCCTCCTAGTACAGATACGCAGTATTTT. This codes for CASSPPSTDTQYF.

The chain has TRBV27 and TRBJ1-2; 7 nucleotides align to TRBD1. CDR1 MNHEY and CDR2 SMNVEV come from the germline V gene (reference sequence). V was clipped by 3 bases and J by 6 bases; unmatched bases: 4. This CDR3 has 13 residues. The CDR3 nucleotides are TGTGCCAGCAGTTTTACAGGGGATCATGGCTACACCTTC. Amino acid sequence: CASSFTGDHGYTF.

The CDR3 protein is CASSIEGGVDTQYF. The CDR3 DNA sequence: TGTGCCAGTAGTATTGAGGGGGGGGTGGATACGCAGTATTTT. This sequence joins TRBV19 and TRBJ2-3, with D possibly TRBD2 on 7 matching bases. The CDR3 has 14 amino acids. The V gene's germline CDR1 is LNHDA and CDR2 SQIVND (reference sequence). The germline V and J ends were trimmed by 3 bases and 6 bases, with 13 bases remaining between them.

V is TRBV4-1 and J is TRBJ2-3, with a weak D call TRBD2 (5 bases). CDR1 is MGHRA and CDR2 is YSYEKL in the germline V gene. The ends were cut back, 6 bases at V and 6 bases at J, with 7 bases in the middle. The CDR3 runs 11 residues. CDR3 protein: CASRAADTQYF. In DNA, the CDR3 is TGCGCCAGCAGAGCGGCGGATACGCAGTATTTT.

The V gene is TRBV2, the J gene TRBJ2-7; no clear D. V was cut by 5 bases and J by 0 bases, with 5 bases left in between. Germline CDR1 reads SNHLY; CDR2 reads FYNNEI. This CDR3 has 12 residues. For the CDR3, the DNA is TGTGCCAGCAGTCTAAGCTCCTACGAGCAGTACTTC. Translating it yields CASSLSSYEQYF.

The CDR3 DNA is TGTGCCAGCAGTGCGGCCTTCGGGGTATATGGCTACACCTTC. Its translation: CASSAAFGVYGYTF. The chain carries TRBV28 and TRBJ1-2; unclear D gene. Germline V gene lookup returns CDR1 MDHEN and CDR2 SYDVKM. Trimming removed 5 bases at V and 5 bases at J, with 15 bases between. The CDR3 loop spans 14 amino acids.

This sequence joins TRBV6-6 and TRBJ2-5; 8 bases map to TRBD2. The germline V gene has CDR1 MNHNY and CDR2 SVGAGI (reference sequence). This CDR3 is built from 15 residues. V gave up 3 bases and J gave up 5 bases; unmatched junction bases: 8. The CDR3 sequence is CASSYTGGKVETQYF. In DNA, the CDR3 is TGTGCCAGCAGTTATACGGGGGGGAAGGTCGAGACCCAGTACTTC.